One and the same sample provided the 15 T cell receptor beta chains below, sequenced in a study of cytomegalovirus exposure and HLA in healthy donors. It was with 60 Vbeta and 13 Jbeta primers that the PCR ran. TCRdb's copy holds only in-frame clones and misses some; the assay was immunoSEQ multiplex PCR. This sample contains 150,000 to 200,000 clones. Sequenced input: PBMCs. The receptors stem from a man aged 25 to 40 in good health and CMV-seronegative.

V is TRBV19 and J is TRBJ2-2; weak D call: TRBD2 (7 bases). The CDR3 is 15 residues long. From germline, CDR1 is LNHDA and CDR2 SQIVND (reference sequence). V was trimmed by 1 base and J by 7 bases, leaving 13 bases between them. Here the CDR3 DNA reads TGTGCCAGTAGTATAGTCGGGGGGCTGAGCGGGGAGCTGTTTTTT. Translation gives CASSIVGGLSGELFF.

V is TRBV11-2 and J is TRBJ1-5; D unclear. Between the trimmed V and J ends, which lost 3 bases and 2 bases, there was a span of 11 bases. The germline V gene encodes CDR1 SGHAT and CDR2 FQNNGV. This CDR3 contains 15 residues. The CDR3 protein is CASSFSIQGNQPQHF. The CDR3 region has the DNA TGTGCCAGCAGCTTCAGTATTCAGGGCAATCAGCCCCAGCATTTT.

CDR3 sequence: CASTGQGNTGELFF. The CDR3 nucleotides are TGTGCCAGCACCGGACAGGGAAATACCGGGGAGCTGTTTTTT. V gene TRBV2 combines with J gene TRBJ2-2, with TRBD1 identical over 8 bases. This CDR3 is built from 14 residues. V shed 7 bases and J 5 bases; nucleotides not matched to a gene: 6. CDR1 is SNHLY, CDR2 FYNNEI, per germline.

This chain uses TRBV6-8 with TRBJ2-7; TRBD2 is a possible D gene (6 bases). The germline V and J ends were trimmed by 2 bases and 3 bases, with 20 bases remaining between them. Germline V gives CDR1 MNHGY, CDR2 SAAAGT. The CDR3 is 17 residues long. The CDR3 bases are TGTGCCAGCAGTTACCCGCTATGGGGCGGGACCCTCTACGAGCAGTACTTC. It is translated as CASSYPLWGGTLYEQYF.

This chain links TRBV15 with TRBJ2-7, with 7 bases fitting TRBD2. The trim removed 0 bases at V and 7 bases at J, leaving 18 bases unmatched. Germline CDR1 reads LNHNV; CDR2 reads YYDKDF (reference sequence). CDR3 size: 18 residues. The CDR3 reads CATSRDRLAELSPWEQYF. The CDR3 DNA follows: TGTGCCACCAGCAGAGATAGGCTAGCGGAACTCTCCCCCTGGGAGCAGTACTTC.

The J gene is TRBJ2-1, the V gene TRBV5-4; 7 bases agree with TRBD2. The CDR3 consists of 15 residues. Trimming cost V 4 bases and J 4 bases; bases outside gene matches: 8. CDR1 is SGHNT, CDR2 YYREEE, per germline (reference sequence). The CDR3: CASSGASGDYNEQFF. CDR3 nucleotide sequence: TGTGCCAGCAGCGGGGCGAGCGGGGATTACAATGAGCAGTTCTTC.

The V and J genes are TRBV7-8 and TRBJ1-2; D is possibly TRBD1 (5 bases). The CDR3 extends over 13 amino acids. Germline CDR1 and CDR2: SGHVS and FQNEAQ. V shed 5 bases and J shed 13 bases, with 20 bases lying between them. DNA for the CDR3: TGTGCCAGCAGCATGGGGCCCGGGTCCCCACTCACCTTC. It specifies CASSMGPGSPLTF. Based on the CDR3 plus reference TRBV7-8 and TRBJ1-2, the full variable domain is GAGVSQSPRYKVAKRGQDVALRCDPISGHVSLFWYQQALGQGPEFLTYFQNEAQLDKSGLPSDRFFAERPEGSVSTLKIQRTQQEDSAVYLCASSMGPGSPLTFGSGTRLTVV.

The chain carries TRBV19 and TRBJ2-3; 10 nucleotides agree with TRBD2. Germline V CDR1 and CDR2: LNHDA, SQIVND (reference sequence). After removal of 5 bases from V and 1 base from J, the junction contained 9 bases not matched to a gene. The CDR3 is 17 amino acids. CDR3 bases: TGTGCCAGTAGTGGAATGGGACTAGCGACCGGCACAGATACGCAGTATTTT. Protein sequence: CASSGMGLATGTDTQYF.

The rearrangement joins TRBV5-1 to TRBJ2-3; 15 positions match TRBD2. From germline, CDR1 is SGHRS and CDR2 YFSETQ. V gave up 3 bases and J gave up 5 bases; unmatched junction bases: 4. The CDR3 spans 16 residues. CDR3 protein: CASSSGLAGGLDTQYF. The CDR3 DNA is TGCGCCAGCAGCTCAGGACTAGCGGGAGGGCTAGATACGCAGTATTTT. Full variable domain (remainder filled in from reference TRBV5-1 and TRBJ2-3): KAGVTQTPRYLIKTRGQQVTLSCSPISGHRSVSWYQQTPGQGLQFLFEYFSETQRNKGNFPGRFSGRQFSNSRSEMNVSTLELGDSALYLCASSSGLAGGLDTQYFGPGTRLTVL.

V and J are TRBV27 and TRBJ2-4, with TRBD1 as a possible D gene (6 bases). The CDR3 covers 16 residues. The germline CDR1 and CDR2 sequences are MNHEY and SMNVEV (reference sequence). The V end was cut by 8 bases, the J end by 1 base, with 18 bases between. DNA for the CDR3: TGTGCCAGCGGGCCCTCCAGGGGAGAGGCCAAAAACATTCAGTACTTC. This sequence encodes CASGPSRGEAKNIQYF.

V and J are TRBV10-2 and TRBJ2-3, with D tentatively TRBD2 (5 bases). V lost 6 bases and J lost 1, with 8 bases in between. Looked up from germline, CDR1 is WSHSY and CDR2 is SAAADI. The CDR3 has 13 residues. The CDR3 region is CASSGLGTDTQYF. DNA for the CDR3: TGCGCCAGCAGCGGACTCGGCACAGATACGCAGTATTTT.

The chain recombines TRBV28 with TRBJ2-7, with TRBD2 matching 8 bases. With 7 bases clipped from V and 5 bases from J, the junction kept 10 bases outside the gene matches. CDR3 length: 14 residues. The germline CDR1 and CDR2 sequences are MDHEN and SYDVKM. The CDR3 DNA reads as TGTGCCAGCAAAGAGGGCGGGAGGCCGGACGAGCAGTACTTC. Its translation is CASKEGGRPDEQYF.

The chain couples TRBV10-2 to TRBJ2-1; 9 bases are a match to TRBD1. The ends lost 4 bases at V and 5 bases at J; junction bases unmatched: 9. The germline CDR1 and CDR2 sequences are WSHSY and SAAADI. There are 16 residues in the CDR3. CDR3 in amino acids: CASSGAPGQGHNEQFF. The DNA of the CDR3 is TGCGCCAGCAGTGGGGCACCGGGACAGGGACACAATGAGCAGTTCTTC.

The chain combines TRBV28 with TRBJ1-4, with no clear D. From germline, CDR1 is MDHEN and CDR2 SYDVKM. CDR3 length equals 16 residues. Deletions cut 5 bases from V and 0 bases from J, with 13 bases between. CDR3 DNA: TGTGCCAGCAGTAGTCGGCGGGCTGCAACTAATGAAAAACTGTTTTTT. It specifies CASSSRRAATNEKLFF.

V is TRBV27 and J is TRBJ1-5; 7 bases match TRBD1. CDR1 and CDR2 (germline): MNHEY, SMNVEV (reference sequence). The CDR3 runs to 15 residues. Trimming removed 6 bases from V and 7 bases from J; junction bases left unmatched: 12. The CDR3 nucleotides read TGTGCCAGCAGCCCCATAAGGGGGCAAAGCCAGCCCCAGCATTTT. It encodes CASSPIRGQSQPQHF.